The rows below give T cell receptor beta chains drawn from one sample of a study of early T cells in non-severe SARS-CoV-2 infection. MiXCR, applied by TCRdb to the 5' RACE reads, yields one record per CDR3 protein. The table records 25,000 to 30,000 distinct CDR3 sequences, approximately 4% of them present only once. The sample consisted of whole blood. These receptors were collected from an adult who was a healthcare worker with PCR-confirmed SARS-CoV-2 infection or an uninfected control (not recorded which). Both conserved end residues are part of each CDR3. A D gene is named only where the DNA matches it firmly. Part of the rows lack a size; the others show once, few, many or a class for expanded clones.

>-|TRBV6-6|TRBJ2-1|many
TGTGCCAGTGTTTTGGTCTACAATGAGCAGTTCTTC
CASVLVYNEQFF
>-|TRBV20-1|TRBJ2-3|few
TGCAGTGCTAGCATCGATACGCAGTATTTT
CSASIDTQYF
>TRBD1|TRBV27|TRBJ2-7|-
TGTGCCAGCAGTTCCCGGACAGGCTTCTACGAGCAGTACTTC
CASSSRTGFYEQYF
>TRBD1|TRBV7-6|TRBJ2-2|many
TGTGCCAGCAGACAATTCACAGGGGGGACCGGGGAGCTGTTTTTT
CASRQFTGGTGELFF
>TRBD1|TRBV20-1|TRBJ1-3|many
TGCAGTGCAAAAGGGACAGGGGCTGGAAACACCATATATTTT
CSAKGTGAGNTIYF
>-|TRBV14|TRBJ2-3|-
TGTGCCAGCAGCCAAGGCAGGACCACAGATACGCAGTATTTT
CASSQGRTTDTQYF
>TRBD2|TRBV5-1|TRBJ2-1|-
TGCGCCAGCAGCTCCGGGACTAGCGGGAGGAAAAAGAATGAGCAGTTCTTC
CASSSGTSGRKKNEQFF
>TRBD2|TRBV20-1|TRBJ2-1|few
TGCAGTGCTAGAGTACTAGCGGGAGGGGTGAACCCGCAGTTCTTC
CSARVLAGGVNPQFF
>-|TRBV6-5|TRBJ1-6|many
TGTGCCAGCAGTCGCAGCACGGCGACAGAATATTCACCCCTCCACTTT
CASSRSTATEYSPLHF
>TRBD1|TRBV7-9|TRBJ1-2|once
TGTGCCAGCAGCCACGGACAGGGGGCCATTGGTAACTATGGCTACACCTTC
CASSHGQGAIGNYGYTF
>-|TRBV28|TRBJ2-3|many
TGTGCCAGCATGGAAAGGGTCGATACGCAGTATTTT
CASMERVDTQYF
>TRBD1|TRBV2|TRBJ1-2|many
TGTGCCAGCAGGAAGTCCGGGACAGGGAGTTATGGCTACACCTTC
CASRKSGTGSYGYTF
>TRBD2|TRBV30|TRBJ2-1|many
TGTGCCTGGAGTGGACTAGCGGGATCAGACAATGAGCAGTTCTTC
CAWSGLAGSDNEQFF
>-|TRBV5-1|TRBJ2-2|-
TGCGCCAGCAAAATCTCTGGGGAGCTGTTTTTT
CASKISGELFF
>TRBD2|TRBV7-2|TRBJ2-7|many
TGTGCCAGCAGCTCGAGGCTGGATCGGGGGGGCGAGCAGTACTTC
CASSSRLDRGGEQYF
>TRBD2|TRBV10-3|TRBJ2-1|-
TGTGCCATCAGTCGACCCGGGACTAGCGTCTCAGGGGCCCAAAATGAGCAGTTCTTC
CAISRPGTSVSGAQNEQFF
>TRBD1|TRBV28|TRBJ1-1|many
TGTGCCGGAGGACAGGGAAGCACTGAAGCTTTCTTT
CAGGQGSTEAFF
>-|TRBV7-2|TRBJ2-7|few
TGTGCCAGCAGCACCCTTTACGAGCAGTACTTC
CASSTLYEQYF
>-|TRBV12-3/TRBV12-4|TRBJ2-1|many
TGTGCCAGCAGTTTTCGAGCGGATAGAAACAATGAGCAGTTCTTC
CASSFRADRNNEQFF
>-|TRBV3-1|TRBJ2-5|many
TGTGCCAGCAGCCAAGATCCAATTATCTACACCATACAAGAGACCCAGTACTTC
CASSQDPIIYTIQETQYF
>-|TRBV12-3/TRBV12-4|TRBJ1-1|-
TGTGCCAGCAGCTTAACAGGGAGTGCTGAAGCTTTCTTT
CASSLTGSAEAFF
>TRBD1|TRBV19|TRBJ1-5|many
TGTGCCAGTAAGGCGCAGGGGGCTCTAAACAATCAGCCCCAGCATTTT
CASKAQGALNNQPQHF
>-|TRBV15|TRBJ1-1|few
TGTGCCACCAGCAGAGATACATTCCCTGAAGCTTTCTTT
CATSRDTFPEAFF
>TRBD2|TRBV7-9|TRBJ2-7|many
TGTGCCAGCAGCCGCCAGACTAGCGGGAGGGCCCTTTACGAGCAGTACTTC
CASSRQTSGRALYEQYF
>-|TRBV9|TRBJ1-3|many
TGTGCCAGCAGTTTGGAAGGGGCCTCTGGAAACACCATATATTTT
CASSLEGASGNTIYF
>TRBD2|TRBV5-1|TRBJ2-1|many
TGCGCCAGCAGCCTCATGGCTAGCGGGACAAGGAATGAGCAGTTCTTC
CASSLMASGTRNEQFF
>TRBD2|TRBV29-1|TRBJ2-7|many
TGCAGCGGAACTAGCGCAACCTCCTACGAGCAGTACTTC
CSGTSATSYEQYF
>TRBD2|TRBV20-1|TRBJ2-1|few
TGCAGTGCGGCTAGCGGGGGCTCATCCTACAATGAGCAGTTCTTC
CSAASGGSSYNEQFF
>TRBD1|TRBV15|TRBJ2-7|-
TGTGCCACCAGCAGATCCTATTTAGGACAGGGGGATTACGAGCAGTACTTC
CATSRSYLGQGDYEQYF
>TRBD1|TRBV7-8|TRBJ1-4|-
TGTGCCAGCAACCTGCAGGGGGTCGGTGAAAAACTGTTTTTT
CASNLQGVGEKLFF
>TRBD2|TRBV11-3|TRBJ2-1|-
TGTGCCAGCAGCTTAGATTTGGGCGGGAGGTCTGGTGAGCAGTTCTTC
CASSLDLGGRSGEQFF
>TRBD2|TRBV29-1|TRBJ2-3|many
TGCAGCGGGCGGCCTAGCGGATTCGTCACAGATACGCAGTATTTT
CSGRPSGFVTDTQYF
>TRBD1|TRBV12-3/TRBV12-4|TRBJ1-2|many
TGTGCCAGCAGTTATCCGGGACAGACATATGGCTACACCTTC
CASSYPGQTYGYTF
>-|TRBV29-1|TRBJ2-1|many
TGCAGCGTCAAGGCGGGGAGCGACAATGAGCAGTTCTTC
CSVKAGSDNEQFF
>-|TRBV2|TRBJ2-3|many
TGTGCCAGCAGTGGACTAGGGTGGCCAGATACGCAGTATTTT
CASSGLGWPDTQYF
>TRBD1|TRBV9|TRBJ2-7|many
TGTGCCAGCAGCGTAGTAGATACAGGGGGAAGAAGCGAGCAGTACTTC
CASSVVDTGGRSEQYF
>-|TRBV6-1|TRBJ1-5|many
TGTGCCAGCAGTGACAGGGTACGGCAGCCCCAGCATTTT
CASSDRVRQPQHF
>TRBD2|TRBV7-6|TRBJ2-1|many
TGTGCCAGCACAACGGGGACTAGCGGGATCCCTCGAGGATACAATGAGCAGTTCTTC
CASTTGTSGIPRGYNEQFF
>-|TRBV20-1|TRBJ2-4|many
TGCAGTGCCAAACAGGCGGGACAAAGAAACATTCAGTACTTC
CSAKQAGQRNIQYF
>-|TRBV6-5|TRBJ2-1|medium-sized
TGTGCCAGCACTTTGACTAGCTCCTACAATGAGCAGTTCTTC
CASTLTSSYNEQFF
>TRBD1|TRBV29-1|TRBJ2-5|-
TGCAGCGTTGGACAGGGACAGACCCAGTACTTC
CSVGQGQTQYF
>-|TRBV25-1|TRBJ2-1|-
TGTGCCAGTAAAGGGGGTATCTCCTACAATGAGCAGTTCTTC
CASKGGISYNEQFF
>-|TRBV29-1|TRBJ2-4|-
TGCAGCGTCGACACAGGGCAAAACATTCAGTACTTC
CSVDTGQNIQYF
>TRBD1|TRBV27|TRBJ1-5|many
TGTGCCAGCAGACCGGGACAGAACAATCAGCCCCAGCATTTT
CASRPGQNNQPQHF
>TRBD2|TRBV7-8|TRBJ2-1|many
TGTGCCAGCAGCTTCAACAGGCCGGGACTAGCGACGGGCAATGAGCAGTTCTTC
CASSFNRPGLATGNEQFF
>TRBD2|TRBV18|TRBJ2-3|large
TGTGCCAGCTCACCCGGGAGGAGGCCAGATACGCAGTATTTT
CASSPGRRPDTQYF
>-|TRBV12-3/TRBV12-4|TRBJ1-5|many
TGTGCCAGCAGCCGAGGGGCCAGTAGCCAGCCCCAGCATTTT
CASSRGASSQPQHF
>TRBD1|TRBV2|TRBJ2-2|many
TGTGCCAGCAGTGTGCAGCGAGACAGGGGAATCGGGGAGCTGTTTTTT
CASSVQRDRGIGELFF
>-|TRBV11-2|TRBJ2-4|many
TGTGCCAGCAGCTTATCGAACACGTTAGCCAAAAACATTCAGTACTTC
CASSLSNTLAKNIQYF